The 31 T cell receptor beta chains in this list originate from one sample, sequenced in a study of cytomegalovirus exposure and HLA in healthy donors. 13 Jbeta primers and 60 Vbeta primers were used for the PCR. The repertoire was sequenced with immunoSEQ multiplex PCR; TCRdb's copy has only in-frame clones and lacks some. Of 55,000 to 70,000 clones listed, approximately 70% are singletons. The sequencing sample was made of PBMCs. The receptors were sampled from a man in his forties in good health and CMV-seropositive.

V gene TRBV19 combines with J gene TRBJ2-3, with D tentatively TRBD2 (5 bases). V lost 7 bases to trimming and J lost 4 bases, with 12 bases between them. The CDR3 is 13 residues long. From germline, CDR1 is LNHDA and CDR2 SQIVND (reference sequence). CDR3 amino acids: CASKVRDADTQYF. CDR3 sequence (DNA): TGTGCCAGTAAAGTCCGGGATGCAGATACGCAGTATTTT.

This clone appeared a few times. This sequence joins TRBV4-1 and TRBJ2-7; 11 bases are shared with TRBD2. This CDR3 is built from 15 residues. The germline gives CDR1 MGHRA, CDR2 YSYEKL. Trimming at V came to 2 bases and at J to 9 bases, leaving 9 bases not matched to a gene. The chain's CDR3 is CASSQSASGRRGQYF. CDR3 sequence (DNA): TGCGCCAGCAGCCAATCGGCTAGCGGGAGGCGGGGGCAGTACTTC.

This chain connects TRBV18 to TRBJ1-2, with D possibly TRBD1 on 5 matching bases. The CDR3 loop spans 15 amino acids. Germline-derived CDR1 and CDR2 are KGHSH and LQKENI. With 4 bases removed from V and 8 bases from J, the gap between germline ends came to 20 bases. The CDR3 loop reads CASSLNPPDIGGYTF. The CDR3 DNA reads TGTGCCAGCTCACTCAACCCCCCGGACATAGGCGGCTACACCTTC.

V usage is TRBV27 and J usage is TRBJ2-3; TRBD2 agrees at 7 bases. Trimming at V came to 8 bases and at J to 4 bases, leaving 18 bases not matched to a gene. The CDR3 sequence is 17 residues long. Germline V gene lookup returns CDR1 MNHEY and CDR2 SMNVEV (reference sequence). The CDR3 loop is CASAGDSAYLVSDTQYF. CDR3 nucleotides: TGTGCCAGCGCGGGGGACTCCGCCTACCTCGTCTCAGATACGCAGTATTTT.

The chain recombines TRBV5-1 with TRBJ2-5; possibly TRBD2 for D (5 bases). CDR3 length: 13 amino acids. The V end was cut by 5 bases, the J end by 5 bases, with 13 bases between. CDR1 and CDR2 (germline): SGHRS, YFSETQ. The DNA of the CDR3 is TGCGCCAGCAGTTCTGAGGGTCACGAGACCCAGTACTTC. Translated: CASSSEGHETQYF.

The chain employs TRBV30 and TRBJ1-3, with D possibly TRBD1 on 5 matching bases. Between the trimmed V and J ends, which lost 0 bases and 4 bases, there was a span of 16 bases. CDR1 is GTSNPN and CDR2 is SVGIG in the germline V gene (reference sequence). This CDR3 comprises 16 residues. The CDR3: CAWSVRAGWSGNTIYF. CDR3 in DNA: TGTGCCTGGAGTGTAAGGGCAGGGTGGTCAGGAAACACCATATATTTT. Based on the CDR3 plus reference TRBV30 and TRBJ1-3, the full variable domain is SQTIHQWPATLVQPVGSPLSLECTVEGTSNPNLYWYRQAAGRGLQLLFYSVGIGQISSEVPQNLSASRPQDRQFILSSKKLLLSDSGFYLCAWSVRAGWSGNTIYFGEGSWLTVV.

This clone has a handful of counts. The chain links TRBV28 to TRBJ2-4; a weak D match, TRBD2 (6 bases). The CDR3 runs 16 residues. V gave up 6 bases and J gave up 0 bases, with 15 bases separating them. Germline values: CDR1 MDHEN, CDR2 SYDVKM. Here the CDR3 DNA reads TGTGCCAGCAGCAGCGACAAGGGACTAGCCAAAAACATTCAGTACTTC. It encodes CASSSDKGLAKNIQYF.

V gene TRBV16 combines with J gene TRBJ1-1; D perhaps matches TRBD1 (6 bases). Trimming shortened V by 4 bases and J by 1 base, and 16 bases separated the two germline ends. CDR1 is KGHSY, CDR2 FQNENV, per germline. The CDR3 covers 16 residues. The CDR3 loop reads CASSPAQRTENTEAFF. CDR3 nucleotides: TGTGCCAGCAGCCCTGCTCAGAGGACAGAGAACACTGAAGCTTTCTTT.

The chain carries TRBV5-5 and TRBJ2-5; tentatively, D is TRBD2 (5 bases). The CDR3 spans 14 residues. V was clipped by 3 bases and J by 6 bases, with 15 bases between them. Germline values: CDR1 SGHKS, CDR2 YYEKEE (reference sequence). This CDR3 is CASSSTGVEQTQYF. CDR3 DNA: TGTGCCAGCAGCTCGACCGGGGTCGAACAGACCCAGTACTTC.

Comment on this clone: The sample holds other DNA sequences that translate to the same CDR3. This rearrangement joins TRBV12-5 to TRBJ2-7; 7 bases align to TRBD2. V lost 2 bases, J lost 2 bases, and 18 bases stayed unmatched. This CDR3 region has 19 residues. Germline CDR1 and CDR2: LGHNT and FRNRAP. CDR3 sequence reads: CASGLYTLGRVKTTYEQYF. CDR3 sequence (DNA): TGTGCTAGTGGTTTGTACACTTTGGGGAGGGTAAAAACGACCTACGAGCAGTACTTC.

This clone was detected only a few times. The V and J genes are TRBV11-3 and TRBJ2-5, with 8 bases aligning to TRBD2. The J call may not be correct, given that the DNA end is closer to TRBJ2-7. The CDR3 totals 17 residues. Germline V gives CDR1 SGHNT, CDR2 YENEEA. CDR3 amino acids: CASSSLEGGGRSYEQYF. CDR3 coding DNA: TGTGCCAGCAGCTCTTTAGAGGGCGGCGGGAGGTCCTACGAGCAGTACTTC.

This chain connects TRBV7-6 to TRBJ2-5; 14 bases map to TRBD2. TRBJ2-7 matches the DNA end more closely, so the J call is doubtful. The CDR3 covers 15 residues. Per the germline V gene, CDR1 is SGHVS and CDR2 is FNYEAQ. The CDR3 DNA reads TGTGCCAGCAGCGGGACTAGCGGGGGTGACTACGAGCAGTACTTC. It yields the protein CASSGTSGGDYEQYF.

This rearrangement joins TRBV6-1 to TRBJ1-2, with 7 bases aligning to TRBD1. The V gene end was trimmed by 7 bases and the J gene end by 2 bases; junction bases not matched to a gene: 4. Germline loops: CDR1 MNHNS, CDR2 SASEGT. The CDR3 length is 13 residues. CDR3 sequence (DNA): TGTGCCAGCAAAGGGACAGTCAACTATGGCTACACCTTC. It yields the protein CASKGTVNYGYTF.

The chain links TRBV29-1 to TRBJ2-3; maybe TRBD2 (6 bases). Deletions cut 1 base from V and 3 bases from J, with 11 bases between. This CDR3 spans 14 amino acids. Germline CDR1 is SQVTM and CDR2 is ANQGSEA. DNA of the CDR3: TGCAGCGTTGAAGGTGGTGGGAGGACAGATACGCAGTATTTT. Its protein is CSVEGGGRTDTQYF.

CDR3: CASRERQVLGDTQYF. In DNA form, the CDR3 reads TGTGCCAGCAGGGAAAGACAGGTTCTCGGGGATACGCAGTATTTT. The V and J genes are TRBV2 and TRBJ2-3, with D possibly matching TRBD1 (6 bases). The germline CDR1 and CDR2 sequences are SNHLY and FYNNEI. Trimming removed 6 bases from V and 6 bases from J, with 19 bases in between. There are 15 residues in the CDR3.

This clone was picked up many times. The J gene is TRBJ1-5, the V gene TRBV19; possibly TRBD1 for D (6 bases). Per germline, CDR1 LNHDA and CDR2 SQIVND (reference sequence). This CDR3 has 15 residues. V lost 6 bases to trimming and J lost 1 base, with 13 bases between them. CDR3 residues: CASRRDTVSNQPQHF. As DNA, the CDR3 is TGTGCCAGTAGGAGGGACACGGTCAGCAATCAGCCCCAGCATTTT.

The J gene is TRBJ2-5, the V gene TRBV11-1; tentatively, D is TRBD2 (5 bases). The CDR3 totals 14 residues. Germline V gives CDR1 SGHAT, CDR2 FQDESV (reference sequence). The V end was cut by 3 bases, the J end by 5 bases, with 13 bases between. The DNA of the CDR3 is TGTGCCAGCAGCTTTAATTTGGCGGGTGAGACCCAGTACTTC. This sequence encodes CASSFNLAGETQYF.

The chain is built from TRBV7-9 and TRBJ2-2, with 13 bases fitting TRBD2. Germline V lookup: CDR1 SEHNR, CDR2 FQNEAQ (reference sequence). This CDR3 contains 18 residues. V was clipped by 5 bases and J by 1 base; unmatched bases: 7. For the CDR3, the DNA is TGTGCCAGCAGCCCGCGGACTAGCGGGAGTTGGAACACCGGGGAGCTGTTTTTT. Translated: CASSPRTSGSWNTGELFF.

Notes on this clone: One junction end does not reproduce the germline sequence, and a read error may be involved. The identical CDR3 is also encoded by other nucleotide sequences in the sample. The chain is built from TRBV6-1 and TRBJ2-7, with D possibly TRBD1 on 6 matching bases. Germline CDR1 MNHNS, CDR2 SASEGT. The CDR3 loop spans 12 amino acids. Here the CDR3 reads CASNDRTYEQYF. For the CDR3, the DNA is TGTGCTAGCAACGACAGGACCTACGAGCAGTACTTC.

The V gene is TRBV5-4, the J gene TRBJ2-5; a possible D gene is TRBD2 (5 bases). CDR1 is SGHNT and CDR2 is YYREEE in the germline V gene (reference sequence). CDR3 length: 14 amino acids. V shed 3 bases and J shed 2 bases, with 11 bases lying between them. CDR3 bases: TGTGCCAGCAGCTCTTCCGACTATCAAGAGACCCAGTACTTC. Amino acid sequence: CASSSSDYQETQYF.

V gene TRBV27 combines with J gene TRBJ2-3; the match to TRBD2 covers 10 bases. J gave up 1 base and V 3 bases, and 4 bases lay outside the gene matches. The CDR3 has 16 amino acids. Germline V gene lookup returns CDR1 MNHEY and CDR2 SMNVEV (reference sequence). CDR3 sequence reads: CASSFSSGGGTDTQYF. CDR3 coding DNA: TGTGCCAGCAGTTTTTCTAGCGGGGGTGGCACAGATACGCAGTATTTT.

The sample holds a few counts of this clone. The rearrangement joins TRBV4-1 to TRBJ1-1; D gene ambiguous. Germline CDR1 is MGHRA and CDR2 is YSYEKL. The CDR3 consists of 16 residues. V was shortened by 0 bases and J by 0 bases, with 11 bases between the two germline ends. CDR3 bases: TGCGCCAGCAGCCAAGATCGGGGTCGCGTGAACACTGAAGCTTTCTTT. This codes for CASSQDRGRVNTEAFF.

The gene calls are TRBV2 and TRBJ1-5; 8 nucleotides align to TRBD1. The CDR3 has 18 amino acids. Germline CDR1 SNHLY, CDR2 FYNNEI. Trimming cost V 7 bases and J 0 bases; bases outside gene matches: 14. The CDR3 region has the DNA TGTGCCAGCATGGGTCTGACAGGGGCCTCGCATAGCAATCAGCCCCAGCATTTT. It specifies CASMGLTGASHSNQPQHF.

This clone has just a few counts. The chain links TRBV19 to TRBJ2-2; 7 positions match TRBD2. Germline assignment: CDR1 LNHDA and CDR2 SQIVND (reference sequence). The length of the CDR3 is 15 residues. Trimming at V came to 7 bases and at J to 7 bases, leaving 12 bases not matched to a gene. In DNA form, the CDR3 reads TGTGCCAGTACCCAAGCGCGGGGGTCGGGCGGGGAGCTGTTTTTT. This sequence encodes CASTQARGSGGELFF. The whole variable domain, remainder taken from reference TRBV19 and TRBJ2-2, is DGGITQSPKYLFRKEGQNVTLSCEQNLNHDAMYWYRQDPGQGLRLIYYSQIVNDFQKGDIAEGYSVSREKKESFPLTVTSAQKNPTAFYLCASTQARGSGGELFFGEGSRLTVL.

The genes are TRBV4-2 and TRBJ2-1, with 7 bases aligning to TRBD2. The CDR3 is 14 residues long. Trimming took 3 bases from V and 5 from J; bases not matched to a gene: 4. Per germline, CDR1 LGHNA and CDR2 YNFKEQ. CDR3 loop: CASSHPAGNNEQFF. CDR3 in DNA: TGTGCCAGCAGCCACCCAGCGGGGAACAATGAGCAGTTCTTC.

This chain connects TRBV6-1 to TRBJ1-1; D ambiguous. The CDR3 extends over 12 amino acids. Trimming removed 9 bases from V and 3 bases from J, with 11 bases in between. Looked up from germline, CDR1 is MNHNS and CDR2 is SASEGT. The CDR3, as DNA: TGTGCCAGTTTAACTTTCGACACTGAAGCTTTCTTT. Its protein product is CASLTFDTEAFF.

This clone was counted between two and nine times. This sequence joins TRBV2 and TRBJ2-3; 9 positions match TRBD2. The CDR3 contains 17 residues. Germline values: CDR1 SNHLY, CDR2 FYNNEI. J gave up 2 bases and V 9 bases, and 15 bases lay outside the gene matches. CDR3 amino acids: CASKTAGGGRATDTQYF. The DNA of the CDR3 is TGTGCCAGTAAAACGGCGGGGGGCGGGAGGGCCACAGATACGCAGTATTTT.

The genes are TRBV6-6 and TRBJ2-1; 12 bases fit TRBD2. The CDR3 sequence is 13 residues long. Germline-derived CDR1 and CDR2 are MNHNY and SVGAGI (reference sequence). The junction had 6 bases not matched to a gene; V was cut back by 8 bases and J by 10 bases. CDR3: CASVLAGGGEQFF. The CDR3 DNA reads TGTGCCAGCGTACTAGCGGGAGGCGGGGAGCAGTTCTTC.

The chain employs TRBV5-1 and TRBJ1-6; the D gene is possibly TRBD1 (6 bases). Germline values: CDR1 SGHRS, CDR2 YFSETQ. Trimming shortened V by 3 bases and J by 9 bases, and 16 bases separated the two germline ends. The CDR3 is made up of 15 amino acids. The CDR3 protein is CASSSTGTGSSPLHF. As DNA, the CDR3 is TGCGCCAGCAGCTCGACAGGTACTGGGAGTTCACCCCTCCACTTT.

The chain has TRBV30 and TRBJ2-1, with 11 nucleotides matching TRBD2. V shed 6 bases and J 4 bases; nucleotides not matched to a gene: 14. This CDR3 has 17 residues. The V gene's germline CDR1 is GTSNPN and CDR2 SVGIG (reference sequence). The CDR3 nucleotides read TGTGCCTGTTCCTCTTCCGGGACTAGCGGTAAATACAATGAGCAGTTCTTC. Its protein is CACSSSGTSGKYNEQFF.

The chain links TRBV6-5 to TRBJ2-1; 7 bases are a match to TRBD2. From germline, CDR1 is MNHEY and CDR2 SVGAGI. The CDR3 totals 14 residues. After removal of 2 bases from V and 10 bases from J, the junction contained 8 bases not matched to a gene. This CDR3 reads CASSYSAGAWEQFF. The CDR3 DNA is TGTGCCAGCAGTTACAGTGCGGGAGCATGGGAGCAGTTCTTC.